This T cell receptor (beta chain) appears in the sequencing data of a study of neoadjuvant anti-PD-1 for oral cavity cancer. About the research overall: Non-progressing patients received a fourth nivolumab dose near day 43, then surgery on days 50-56. Study conclusions and caveats: Higher pretreatment Treg/Th17 ratios tracked higher pretreatment blood clonality. With a few patients per group, TCR findings need larger cohorts.

As concerns this clone: Its target is unknown.

The junction had 21 bases not matched to a gene; V was cut back by 5 bases and J by 8 bases. In germline, CDR1 is SGHKS, CDR2 YYEKEE (reference sequence). The CDR3 has 17 residues. Measured with immunoSEQ multiplex PCR; TCRdb has only the in-frame clones, and not every one. The sample has some 66,000 clones; about 86% are singletons. Blood cells were analyzed directly, without culture or expansion. The sample here was PBMCs, taken before nivolumab (anti-PD-1) treatment. The chain has TRBV5-5 and TRBJ1-2, with 7 bases lining up with TRBD1. The clonotype originates from a person aged 40 to 85 with oral cavity squamous cell carcinoma. The CDR3 loop reads CASSLFGSGGRGGGYTF. For the CDR3, the DNA is TGTGCCAGCAGTCTATTCGGGTCAGGGGGACGGGGAGGAGGCTACACCTTC.